This T cell receptor (beta chain) was obtained from a study of cytomegalovirus exposure and HLA in healthy donors. CDR1 is SQVTM, CDR2 ANQGSEA, per germline. The CDR3 is made up of 14 amino acids. Trimming cost V 5 bases and J 2 bases, with 15 bases left between them. Primers for the PCR totalled 60 Vbeta and 13 Jbeta. Here immunoSEQ multiplex PCR was the method, and the copy in TCRdb shows in-frame clones only, minus some. The profile covers more than 80,000 clones, with 70% to 75% appearing a single time and roughly 4.2% taken by the ten largest. The chain has TRBV29-1 and TRBJ1-1; D is perhaps TRBD1 (6 bases). This TCR came from a man in his 60s in good health and CMV-seronegative. The material sequenced was PBMCs. In nucleotides, the CDR3 is TGCAGCGTTCAGAATGGGGACATTAACACTGAAGCTTTCTTT. It encodes CSVQNGDINTEAFF.